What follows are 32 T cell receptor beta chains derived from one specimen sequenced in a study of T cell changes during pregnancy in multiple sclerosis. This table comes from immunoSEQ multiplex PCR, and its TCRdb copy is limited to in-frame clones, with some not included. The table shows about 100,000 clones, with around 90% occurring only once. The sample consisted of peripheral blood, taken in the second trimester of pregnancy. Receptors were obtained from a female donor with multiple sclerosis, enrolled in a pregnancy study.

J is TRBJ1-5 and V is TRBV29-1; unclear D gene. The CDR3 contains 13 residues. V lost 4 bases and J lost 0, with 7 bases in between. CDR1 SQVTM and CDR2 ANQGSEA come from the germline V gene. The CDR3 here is CSVVNNSNQPQHF. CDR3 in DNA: TGCAGCGTTGTCAACAATAGCAATCAGCCCCAGCATTTT.

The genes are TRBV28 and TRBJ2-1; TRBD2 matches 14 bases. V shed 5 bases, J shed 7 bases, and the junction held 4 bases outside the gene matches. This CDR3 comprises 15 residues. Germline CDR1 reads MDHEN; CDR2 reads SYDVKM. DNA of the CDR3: TGTGCCAGCAGTGCGGGACTAGCGGGAGTGAATGAGCAGTTCTTC. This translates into CASSAGLAGVNEQFF.

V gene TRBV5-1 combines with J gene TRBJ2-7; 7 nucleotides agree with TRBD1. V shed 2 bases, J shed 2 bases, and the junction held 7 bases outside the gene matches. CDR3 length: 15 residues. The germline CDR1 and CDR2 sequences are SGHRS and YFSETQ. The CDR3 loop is CASSLGDRVAYEQYF. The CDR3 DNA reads TGCGCCAGCAGCTTAGGTGACAGGGTGGCCTACGAGCAGTACTTC.

CDR3 protein: CASSFAGSSGNTIYF. CDR3 DNA sequence: TGTGCCAGCAGTTTCGCGGGGAGCTCTGGAAACACCATATATTTT. The genes are TRBV28 and TRBJ1-3, with D unresolved. The CDR3 runs 15 residues. CDR1 and CDR2 (germline): MDHEN, SYDVKM. Trimming took 3 bases from V and 0 from J, leaving 9 bases between them.

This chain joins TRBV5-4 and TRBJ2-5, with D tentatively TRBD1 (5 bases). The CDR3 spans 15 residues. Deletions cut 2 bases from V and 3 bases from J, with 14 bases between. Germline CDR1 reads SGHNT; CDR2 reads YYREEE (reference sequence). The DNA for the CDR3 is TGTGCCAGCAGCTTCGGGCTACAGGCCGAAGAGACCCAGTACTTC. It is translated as CASSFGLQAEETQYF.

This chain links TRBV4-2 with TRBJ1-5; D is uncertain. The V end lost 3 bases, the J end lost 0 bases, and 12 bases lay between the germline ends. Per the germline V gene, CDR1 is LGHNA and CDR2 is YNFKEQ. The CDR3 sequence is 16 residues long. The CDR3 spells CASSQDARFSNQPQHF. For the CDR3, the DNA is TGTGCCAGCAGCCAGGATGCCAGGTTTAGCAATCAGCCCCAGCATTTT.

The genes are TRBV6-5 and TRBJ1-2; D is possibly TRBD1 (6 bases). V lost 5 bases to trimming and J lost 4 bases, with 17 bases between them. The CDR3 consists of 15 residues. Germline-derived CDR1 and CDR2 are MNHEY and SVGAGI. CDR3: CASSPRGGAIYGYTF. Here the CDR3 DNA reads TGTGCCAGCAGTCCGCGCGGGGGCGCAATCTATGGCTACACCTTC.

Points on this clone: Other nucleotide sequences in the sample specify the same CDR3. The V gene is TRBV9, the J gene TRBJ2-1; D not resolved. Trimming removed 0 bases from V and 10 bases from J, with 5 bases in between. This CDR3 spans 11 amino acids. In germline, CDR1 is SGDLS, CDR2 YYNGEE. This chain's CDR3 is CASSVGAEQFF. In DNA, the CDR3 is TGTGCCAGCAGCGTAGGGGCGGAGCAGTTCTTC. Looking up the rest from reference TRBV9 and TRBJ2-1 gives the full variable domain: DSGVTQTPKHLITATGQRVTLRCSPRSGDLSVYWYQQSLDQGLQFLIQYYNGEERAKGNILERFSAQQFPDLHSELNLSSLELGDSALYFCASSVGAEQFFGPGTRLTVL.

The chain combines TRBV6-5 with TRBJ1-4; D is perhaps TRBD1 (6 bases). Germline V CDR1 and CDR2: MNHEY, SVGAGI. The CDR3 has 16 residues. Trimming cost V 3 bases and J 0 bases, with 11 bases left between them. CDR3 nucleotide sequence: TGTGCCAGCAGTTATGGGACAATGACAACTAATGAAAAACTGTTTTTT. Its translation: CASSYGTMTTNEKLFF.

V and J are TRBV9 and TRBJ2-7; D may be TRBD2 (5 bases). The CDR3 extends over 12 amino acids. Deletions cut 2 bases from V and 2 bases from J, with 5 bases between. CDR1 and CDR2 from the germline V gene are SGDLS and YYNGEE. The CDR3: CASSVGTYEQYF. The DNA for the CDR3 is TGTGCCAGCAGCGTCGGGACCTACGAGCAGTACTTC.

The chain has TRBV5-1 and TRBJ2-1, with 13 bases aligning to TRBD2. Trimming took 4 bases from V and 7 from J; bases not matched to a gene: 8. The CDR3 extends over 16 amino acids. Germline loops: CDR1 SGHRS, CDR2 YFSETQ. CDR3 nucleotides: TGCGCCAGCAGCCCCGGGACTAGCGGGGCCCAAAATGAGCAGTTCTTC. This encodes CASSPGTSGAQNEQFF.

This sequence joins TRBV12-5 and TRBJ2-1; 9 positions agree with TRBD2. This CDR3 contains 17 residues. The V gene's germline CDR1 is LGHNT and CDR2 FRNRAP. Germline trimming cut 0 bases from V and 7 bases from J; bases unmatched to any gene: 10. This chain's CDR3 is CASGLVLGGRGKNEQFF. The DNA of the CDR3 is TGTGCTAGTGGTTTGGTACTTGGCGGGAGGGGGAAAAATGAGCAGTTCTTC. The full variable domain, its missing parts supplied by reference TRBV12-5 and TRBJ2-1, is DARVTQTPRHKVTEMGQEVTMRCQPILGHNTVFWYRQTMMQGLELLAYFRNRAPLDDSGMPKDRFSAEMPDATLATLKIQPSEPRDSAVYFCASGLVLGGRGKNEQFFGPGTRLTVL.

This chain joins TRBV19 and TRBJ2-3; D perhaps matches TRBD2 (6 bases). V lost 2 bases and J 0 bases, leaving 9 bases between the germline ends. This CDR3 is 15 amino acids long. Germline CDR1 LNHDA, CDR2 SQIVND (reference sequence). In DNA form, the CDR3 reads TGTGCCAGTAGTATAACGGGAGCCAGCACAGATACGCAGTATTTT. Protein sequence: CASSITGASTDTQYF.

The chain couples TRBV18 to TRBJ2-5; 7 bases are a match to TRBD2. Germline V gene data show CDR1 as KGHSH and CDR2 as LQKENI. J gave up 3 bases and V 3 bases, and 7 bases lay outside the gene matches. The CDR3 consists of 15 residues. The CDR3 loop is CASSPAPGREETQYF. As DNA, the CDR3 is TGTGCCAGCTCACCGGCTCCGGGGAGGGAAGAGACCCAGTACTTC.

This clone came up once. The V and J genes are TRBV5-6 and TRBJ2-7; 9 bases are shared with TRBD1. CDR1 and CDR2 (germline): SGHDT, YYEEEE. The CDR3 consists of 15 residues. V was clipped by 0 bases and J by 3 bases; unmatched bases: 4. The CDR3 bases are TGTGCCAGCAGCTTGGCCGGGACAGGGATCTACGAGCAGTACTTC. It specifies CASSLAGTGIYEQYF.

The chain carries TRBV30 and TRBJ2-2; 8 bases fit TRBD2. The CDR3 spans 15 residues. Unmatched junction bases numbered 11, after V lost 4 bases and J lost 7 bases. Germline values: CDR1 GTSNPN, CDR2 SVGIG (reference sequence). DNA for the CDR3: TGTGCCTGGATGAGCGGCTGGCTAGCGGGCGGGGAGCTGTTTTTT. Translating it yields CAWMSGWLAGGELFF.

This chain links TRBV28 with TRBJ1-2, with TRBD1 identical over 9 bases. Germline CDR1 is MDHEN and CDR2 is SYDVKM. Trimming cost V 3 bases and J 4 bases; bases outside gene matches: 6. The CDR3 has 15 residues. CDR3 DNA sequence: TGTGCCAGCAGTTTCGGGGACAGGGCAGGCTATGGCTACACCTTC. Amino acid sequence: CASSFGDRAGYGYTF.

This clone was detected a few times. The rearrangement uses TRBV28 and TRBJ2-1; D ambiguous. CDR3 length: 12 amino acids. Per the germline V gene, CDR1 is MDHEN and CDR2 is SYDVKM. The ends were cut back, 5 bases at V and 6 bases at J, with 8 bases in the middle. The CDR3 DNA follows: TGTGCCAGCAGTCCCCCTACCAATGAGCAGTTCTTC. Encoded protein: CASSPPTNEQFF.

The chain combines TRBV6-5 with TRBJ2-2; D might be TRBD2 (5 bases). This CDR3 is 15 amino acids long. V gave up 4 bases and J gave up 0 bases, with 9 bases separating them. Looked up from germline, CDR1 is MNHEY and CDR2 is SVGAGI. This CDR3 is CASSSLSANTGELFF. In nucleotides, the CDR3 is TGTGCCAGCAGTTCCCTTAGCGCGAACACCGGGGAGCTGTTTTTT.

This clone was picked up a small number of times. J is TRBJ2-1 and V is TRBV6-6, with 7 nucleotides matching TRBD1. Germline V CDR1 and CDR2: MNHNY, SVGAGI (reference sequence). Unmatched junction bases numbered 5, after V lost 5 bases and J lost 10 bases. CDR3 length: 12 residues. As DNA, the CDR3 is TGTGCCAGCAGTGACAGGGTGGGGGAGCAGTTCTTC. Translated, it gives CASSDRVGEQFF.

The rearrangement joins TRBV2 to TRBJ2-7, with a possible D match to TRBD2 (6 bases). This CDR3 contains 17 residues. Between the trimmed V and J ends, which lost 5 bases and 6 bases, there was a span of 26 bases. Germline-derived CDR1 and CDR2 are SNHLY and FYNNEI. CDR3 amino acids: CASSPLGPGASRGEQYF. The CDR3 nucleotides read TGTGCCAGCAGTCCTCTGGGACCGGGAGCCTCCAGAGGCGAGCAGTACTTC.

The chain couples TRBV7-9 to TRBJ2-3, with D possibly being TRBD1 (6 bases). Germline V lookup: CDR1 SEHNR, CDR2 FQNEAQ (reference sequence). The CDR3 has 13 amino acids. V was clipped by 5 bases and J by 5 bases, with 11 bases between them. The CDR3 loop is CASSPVDRDTQYF. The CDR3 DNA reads TGTGCCAGCAGCCCGGTGGACAGAGATACGCAGTATTTT.

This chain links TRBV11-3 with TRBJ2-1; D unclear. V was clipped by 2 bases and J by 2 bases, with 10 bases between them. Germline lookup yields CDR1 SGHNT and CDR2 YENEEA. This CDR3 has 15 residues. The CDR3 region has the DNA TGTGCCAGCAGCTTAAAACGACAAACCTACAATGAGCAGTTCTTC. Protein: CASSLKRQTYNEQFF.

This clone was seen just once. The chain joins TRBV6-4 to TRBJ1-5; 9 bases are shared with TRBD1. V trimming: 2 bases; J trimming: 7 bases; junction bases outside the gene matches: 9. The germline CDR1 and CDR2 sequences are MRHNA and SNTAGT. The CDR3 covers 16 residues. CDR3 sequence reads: CASSDPGQGREQPQHF. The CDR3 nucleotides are TGTGCCAGCAGTGACCCGGGACAGGGACGGGAACAGCCCCAGCATTTT.

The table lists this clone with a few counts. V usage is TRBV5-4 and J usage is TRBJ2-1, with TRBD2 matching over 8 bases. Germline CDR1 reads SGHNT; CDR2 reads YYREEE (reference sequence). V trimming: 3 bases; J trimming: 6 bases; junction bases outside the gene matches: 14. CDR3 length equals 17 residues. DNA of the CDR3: TGTGCCAGCAGCTCCAATGCTGCGGGGGGCTCTTTCAATGAGCAGTTCTTC. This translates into CASSSNAAGGSFNEQFF.

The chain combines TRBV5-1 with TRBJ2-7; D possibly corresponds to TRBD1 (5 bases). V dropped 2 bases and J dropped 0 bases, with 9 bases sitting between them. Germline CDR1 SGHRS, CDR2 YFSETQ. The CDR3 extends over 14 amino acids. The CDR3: CASSFTGDSYEQYF. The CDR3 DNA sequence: TGCGCCAGCAGCTTCACAGGAGACTCCTACGAGCAGTACTTC. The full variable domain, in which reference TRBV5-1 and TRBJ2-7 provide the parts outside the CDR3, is KAGVTQTPRYLIKTRGQQVTLSCSPISGHRSVSWYQQTPGQGLQFLFEYFSETQRNKGNFPGRFSGRQFSNSRSEMNVSTLELGDSALYLCASSFTGDSYEQYFGPGTRLTVT.

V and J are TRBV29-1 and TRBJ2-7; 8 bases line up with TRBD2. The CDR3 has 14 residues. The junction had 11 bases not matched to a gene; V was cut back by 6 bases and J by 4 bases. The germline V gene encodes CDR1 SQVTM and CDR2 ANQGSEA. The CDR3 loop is CSVGGAGARYEQYF. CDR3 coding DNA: TGCAGCGTGGGGGGAGCGGGAGCTAGGTACGAGCAGTACTTC.

The CDR3 DNA reads as TGTGCCAGCAGTTCGACACCAGCGGGTCGCTACGAGCAGTACTTC. This gives the protein CASSSTPAGRYEQYF. V gene TRBV27 combines with J gene TRBJ2-7; maybe TRBD2 (6 bases). Per the germline V gene, CDR1 is MNHEY and CDR2 is SMNVEV (reference sequence). Trimming stripped 4 bases from V and 3 bases from J, with 16 bases between. CDR3 length: 15 residues.

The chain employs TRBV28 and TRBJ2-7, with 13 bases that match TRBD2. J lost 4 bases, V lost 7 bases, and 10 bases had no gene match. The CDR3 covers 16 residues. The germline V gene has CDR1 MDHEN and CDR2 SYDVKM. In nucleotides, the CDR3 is TGTGCCAGCAACACACCGAGGACTAGCGGGAGTTACGAGCAGTACTTC. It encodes CASNTPRTSGSYEQYF. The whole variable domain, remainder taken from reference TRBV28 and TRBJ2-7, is DVKVTQSSRYLVKRTGEKVFLECVQDMDHENMFWYRQDPGLGLRLIYFSYDVKMKEKGDIPEGYSVSREKKERFSLILESASTNQTSMYLCASNTPRTSGSYEQYFGPGTRLTVT.

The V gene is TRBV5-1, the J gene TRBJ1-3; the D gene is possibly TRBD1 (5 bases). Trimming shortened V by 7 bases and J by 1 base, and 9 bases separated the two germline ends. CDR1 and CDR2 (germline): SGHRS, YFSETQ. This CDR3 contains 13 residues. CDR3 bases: TGCGCCAGCGGCACAGGATCTGGAAACACCATATATTTT. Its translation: CASGTGSGNTIYF.

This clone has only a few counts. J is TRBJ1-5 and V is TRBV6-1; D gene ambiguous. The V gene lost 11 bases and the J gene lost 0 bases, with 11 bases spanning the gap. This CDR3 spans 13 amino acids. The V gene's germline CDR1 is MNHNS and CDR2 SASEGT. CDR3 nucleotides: TGTGCCTGTGAGACTGTTAGCAATCAGCCCCAGCATTTT. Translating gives CACETVSNQPQHF.

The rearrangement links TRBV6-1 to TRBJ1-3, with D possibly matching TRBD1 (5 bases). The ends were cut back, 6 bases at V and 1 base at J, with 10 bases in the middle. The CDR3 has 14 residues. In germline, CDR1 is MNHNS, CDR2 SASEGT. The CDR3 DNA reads TGTGCCAGCAGGAATCAGGGTTCTGGAAACACCATATATTTT. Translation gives CASRNQGSGNTIYF.